This passage covers 22 T cell receptor beta chains from one sample sequenced in a study of vaccination and CD4 T cells after COVID-19. Via MiXCR, TCRdb re-called the PCR reads, giving one row per CDR3 protein. The sample lists about 28,000 distinct CDR3 sequences, under 60% occurring once. Described time point: late sampling 161 to 241 days after vaccination in three convalescent patients. The input for sequencing was CD4+ T cells from blood, taken about 7 months after SARS-CoV-2 vaccination. The receptors derive from a human donor who had recovered from COVID-19.

The chain links TRBV4-1 to TRBJ1-5; TRBD1 might be the D (5 bases). The CDR3 spans 15 residues. The germline V gene encodes CDR1 MGHRA and CDR2 YSYEKL. Trimming removed 1 base at V and 2 bases at J, with 9 bases between. The CDR3 spells CASSQVLQGNQPQHF. The CDR3 DNA reads TGCGCCAGCAGCCAAGTCTTACAGGGCAATCAGCCCCAGCATTTT.

The CDR3, as DNA: TGCAGTGCTAGGCCCCCAGGGAAAGAGACCCAGTACTTC. Its protein is CSARPPGKETQYF. The chain joins TRBV20-1 to TRBJ2-5, with D possibly matching TRBD1 (5 bases). Germline V gives CDR1 DFQATT, CDR2 SNEGSKA (reference sequence). V was cut by 3 bases and J by 3 bases, with 11 bases left in between. CDR3 length equals 13 residues.

This clonotype was recorded only once. V gene TRBV6-1 combines with J gene TRBJ2-1; 7 nucleotides line up with TRBD2. The V gene's germline CDR1 is MNHNS and CDR2 SASEGT. Trimming cost V 0 bases and J 4 bases; bases outside gene matches: 0. The CDR3 runs to 14 residues. CDR3 sequence reads: CASSEAGGYNEQFF. The DNA for the CDR3 is TGTGCCAGCAGTGAAGCGGGAGGGTACAATGAGCAGTTCTTC.

The chain has TRBV19 and TRBJ1-1; 9 nucleotides line up with TRBD1. Unmatched junction bases numbered 5, after V lost 10 bases and J lost 2 bases. Germline values: CDR1 LNHDA, CDR2 SQIVND (reference sequence). The CDR3 runs 13 residues. CDR3 region: CATEGQGNTEAFF. The CDR3 coding sequence is TGTGCCACCGAGGGACAGGGAAACACTGAAGCTTTCTTT. Based on the CDR3 plus reference TRBV19 and TRBJ1-1, the full variable domain is DGGITQSPKYLFRKEGQNVTLSCEQNLNHDAMYWYRQDPGQGLRLIYYSQIVNDFQKGDIAEGYSVSREKKESFPLTVTSAQKNPTAFYLCATEGQGNTEAFFGQGTRLTVV.

This clonotype was seen a handful of times. This chain joins TRBV24-1 and TRBJ1-5; D is possibly TRBD1 (5 bases). The V end lost 9 bases, the J end lost 6 bases, and 8 bases lay between the germline ends. The V gene's germline CDR1 is KGHDR and CDR2 SFDVKD. The CDR3 totals 11 residues. CDR3 nucleotides: TGTGCCACCGGGGCATTTCAGCCCCAGCATTTT. As protein: CATGAFQPQHF.

The V gene is TRBV20-1, the J gene TRBJ1-5; weak D call: TRBD1 (6 bases). CDR3 length equals 16 residues. Trimming cost V 6 bases and J 2 bases, with 20 bases left between them. Germline V CDR1 and CDR2: DFQATT, SNEGSKA (reference sequence). Here the CDR3 DNA reads TGCAGTGCCACCAAGGACAGACCCCAGGGCAATCAGCCCCAGCATTTT. Encoded protein: CSATKDRPQGNQPQHF.

The chain combines TRBV7-9 with TRBJ1-1; D is unclear. V lost 1 base, J lost 1 base, and 4 bases lay in between. The CDR3 spans 13 residues. CDR1 SEHNR and CDR2 FQNEAQ come from the germline V gene (reference sequence). The CDR3 DNA reads as TGTGCCAGCAGCTTAGGGGAGAACACTGAAGCTTTCTTT. Amino acids: CASSLGENTEAFF.

There are a few counts of this clonotype. V and J are TRBV6-2 or TRBV6-3 and TRBJ2-3, with D unresolved. CDR1 MNHEY and CDR2 SVGEGT come from the germline V gene. The V end lost 2 bases, the J end lost 6 bases, and 12 bases lay between the germline ends. The CDR3 extends over 14 amino acids. CDR3: CASSYLTLSDTQYF. In nucleotides, the CDR3 is TGTGCCAGCAGTTACCTGACATTATCGGATACGCAGTATTTT.

The chain is built from TRBV15 and TRBJ2-1; the match to TRBD2 covers 7 bases. CDR3 length: 15 amino acids. With 3 bases clipped from V and 5 bases from J, the junction kept 7 bases outside the gene matches. Germline V gives CDR1 LNHNV, CDR2 YYDKDF (reference sequence). The CDR3 loop reads CATSSGEGLNNEQFF. Here the CDR3 DNA reads TGTGCCACCAGCAGCGGGGAGGGCCTTAACAATGAGCAGTTCTTC.

The rearrangement links TRBV6-1 to TRBJ1-2; the D gene is possibly TRBD1 (6 bases). The V gene's germline CDR1 is MNHNS and CDR2 SASEGT. The CDR3 runs to 14 residues. The V end lost 6 bases, the J end lost 4 bases, and 15 bases lay between the germline ends. CDR3 nucleotide sequence: TGTGCCAGCAGCCCGAAAACAGGGACCTATGGCTACACCTTC. Translation gives CASSPKTGTYGYTF.

This clonotype came up a few times. The rearrangement links TRBV6-1 to TRBJ1-2, with TRBD1 matching 7 bases. The CDR3 length is 14 residues. With V trimmed by 2 bases and J by 8 bases, 8 bases remained unmatched. Germline V gene lookup returns CDR1 MNHNS and CDR2 SASEGT. The CDR3 DNA follows: TGTGCCAGCAGTGAATGGACAGGCGGTGACGGCTACACCTTC. This translates into CASSEWTGGDGYTF.

This clonotype came up a few times. The chain uses TRBV27 and TRBJ1-1, with 7 bases fitting TRBD1. Germline trimming cut 6 bases from V and 1 base from J; bases unmatched to any gene: 8. In germline, CDR1 is MNHEY, CDR2 SMNVEV (reference sequence). The CDR3 consists of 15 residues. CDR3 coding DNA: TGTGCCAGCAGATCCGCCCACAGGGGGAACACTGAAGCTTTCTTT. This sequence encodes CASRSAHRGNTEAFF.

V is TRBV25-1 and J is TRBJ1-2; no definite D call. With 5 bases removed from V and 6 bases from J, the gap between germline ends came to 10 bases. From germline, CDR1 is MGHDK and CDR2 SYGVNS. CDR3 length equals 12 residues. The CDR3 DNA sequence: TGTGCCAGCAGTACCCAGGCGAATGGCTACACCTTC. This sequence encodes CASSTQANGYTF.

This rearrangement joins TRBV6-5 to TRBJ2-7; D not resolved. The ends were cut back, 6 bases at V and 4 bases at J, with 19 bases in the middle. Germline values: CDR1 MNHEY, CDR2 SVGAGI. This CDR3 has 15 amino acids. CDR3 protein: CASRPYSDRTYEQYF. The DNA of the CDR3 is TGTGCCAGCAGACCGTACAGTGATCGGACGTACGAGCAGTACTTC.

The chain recombines TRBV27 with TRBJ2-2; 11 bases are a match to TRBD2. The germline V gene encodes CDR1 MNHEY and CDR2 SMNVEV (reference sequence). The CDR3 covers 16 residues. J lost 9 bases, V lost 5 bases, and 11 bases had no gene match. For the CDR3, the DNA is TGTGCCAGCAGTGGACCGGGACTAGCGGCCCTCCGGGAGCTGTTTTTT. Translating gives CASSGPGLAALRELFF.

This chain uses TRBV7-3 with TRBJ2-1; TRBD1 aligns across 7 bases. Germline values: CDR1 SGHTA, CDR2 FQGTGA. Trimming removed 5 bases from V and 3 bases from J; junction bases left unmatched: 4. This CDR3 comprises 14 residues. The CDR3 region has the DNA TGTGCCAGCAGCCCCGGACAGGACTACAATGAGCAGTTCTTC. Protein product: CASSPGQDYNEQFF.

This clonotype was seen a few times. The gene calls are TRBV27 and TRBJ1-6; D not certain. Germline V gene sequence: CDR1 MNHEY, CDR2 SMNVEV (reference sequence). This CDR3 comprises 16 residues. V was cut by 6 bases and J by 8 bases, with 20 bases left in between. CDR3 protein: CASRIDSGRVYSPLHF. In nucleotides, the CDR3 is TGTGCCAGCAGAATCGACTCAGGTCGGGTTTATTCACCCCTCCACTTT.

The V gene is TRBV27, the J gene TRBJ2-1; 12 bases map to TRBD2. Looked up from germline, CDR1 is MNHEY and CDR2 is SMNVEV (reference sequence). V trimming: 6 bases; J trimming: 4 bases; junction bases outside the gene matches: 4. CDR3 length: 15 amino acids. The CDR3 sequence: CASSAGLAGYNEQFF. CDR3 nucleotides: TGTGCCAGCAGCGCTGGACTAGCGGGATACAATGAGCAGTTCTTC.

The gene calls are TRBV10-2 and TRBJ1-6, with TRBD1 matching over 9 bases. The length of the CDR3 is 15 residues. Germline V gene sequence: CDR1 WSHSY, CDR2 SAAADI. V dropped 1 base and J dropped 9; count of bases not matched to a gene: 4. The CDR3 DNA sequence: TGCGCCAGCAGTGAGTATCGGACAGGGGTTTCACCCCTCCACTTT. This sequence encodes CASSEYRTGVSPLHF.

The genes are TRBV6-1 and TRBJ1-2; D is ambiguous. The germline V gene has CDR1 MNHNS and CDR2 SASEGT. V gave up 6 bases and J gave up 2 bases, with 10 bases separating them. This CDR3 is built from 13 residues. The DNA for the CDR3 is TGTGCCAGCAGATCCTCTGGGAACTATGGCTACACCTTC. It translates to CASRSSGNYGYTF.

This clonotype has only a few counts. V gene TRBV20-1 combines with J gene TRBJ2-5; 7 bases map to TRBD2. The germline gives CDR1 DFQATT, CDR2 SNEGSKA (reference sequence). The V gene end was trimmed by 2 bases and the J gene end by 9 bases; junction bases not matched to a gene: 9. The CDR3 runs to 13 residues. DNA of the CDR3: TGCAGTGCTAGAAATGGCCTAGCGGCAGCCCAGTACTTC. Protein: CSARNGLAAAQYF.

The CDR3 DNA reads TGTGCCAGCAGTGCTAGACAGTCCTCCTACGAGCAGTACTTC. Residues: CASSARQSSYEQYF. The chain combines TRBV2 with TRBJ2-7; D is possibly TRBD1 (5 bases). The V gene's germline CDR1 is SNHLY and CDR2 FYNNEI. V was cut by 4 bases and J by 0 bases, with 10 bases left in between. The CDR3 is 14 amino acids.